The 15 T cell receptor beta chains presented below share a single source sample, sequenced in a study of blood T cell repertoires in COVID-19. The data were produced by immunoSEQ multiplex PCR, yet TCRdb's version contains in-frame clones alone and is incomplete. The sample records 98,000 or so clones, about 80% being singletons. Sequencing used peripheral blood. The receptors stem from a woman of 80 years or more with active or convalescent COVID-19.

The CDR3 protein is CASSYGLAGDPYNEQFF. The CDR3 nucleotides read TGCGCCAGCAGCTACGGACTAGCGGGTGACCCCTACAATGAGCAGTTCTTC. The chain employs TRBV5-1 and TRBJ2-1; 11 bases are shared with TRBD2. The CDR3 is made up of 17 amino acids. Germline loops: CDR1 SGHRS, CDR2 YFSETQ. V lost 3 bases and J lost 2; bases outside the gene matches: 7.

This clone was detected only a few times. V is TRBV6-5 and J is TRBJ1-6; TRBD1 aligns across 7 bases. The CDR3 totals 14 residues. The germline CDR1 and CDR2 sequences are MNHEY and SVGAGI. The junction had 4 bases not matched to a gene; V was cut back by 5 bases and J by 6 bases. CDR3 nucleotide sequence: TGTGCCAGCAGTCTTCGACAGGGTAATTCACCCCTCCACTTT. Translating gives CASSLRQGNSPLHF.

The J gene is TRBJ2-7, the V gene TRBV11-2; TRBD1 matches at 8 bases. The J segment lost 3 bases and the V segment lost 7 bases, leaving 5 bases of the junction unmatched. CDR1 SGHAT and CDR2 FQNNGV come from the germline V gene. The CDR3 totals 13 residues. CDR3 sequence reads: CASTSTGGYEQYF. CDR3 bases: TGTGCCAGCACCTCTACAGGGGGCTACGAGCAGTACTTC.

This sequence joins TRBV5-1 and TRBJ2-2; TRBD1 matches at 8 bases. V was clipped by 3 bases and J by 11 bases; unmatched bases: 12. The CDR3 totals 15 residues. CDR1 SGHRS and CDR2 YFSETQ come from the germline V gene. The CDR3 nucleotides are TGCGCCAGCAGCTCTCAGTACACAGGGGGAGGTGAGCTGTTTTTT. Translated, it gives CASSSQYTGGGELFF.

This sequence joins TRBV3-1 (or the pseudogene TRBV3-2) and TRBJ1-3; TRBD1 aligns across 7 bases. CDR1 is LGHDT and CDR2 is YNNKEL in the germline V gene (reference sequence). This CDR3 region has 14 residues. Germline trimming cut 7 bases from V and 4 bases from J; bases unmatched to any gene: 7. CDR3 amino acids: CASNTGVRGNTIYF. CDR3 DNA: TGTGCCAGCAACACAGGGGTGAGAGGAAACACCATATATTTT.

There are a few counts of this clone. This rearrangement joins TRBV5-4 to TRBJ2-7, with a tentative D call TRBD1 (5 bases). This CDR3 is built from 15 residues. The V end was cut by 4 bases, the J end by 3 bases, with 17 bases between. Germline assignment: CDR1 SGHNT and CDR2 YYREEE (reference sequence). This CDR3 reads CASSVEPGLSYEQYF. CDR3 in DNA: TGTGCCAGCAGCGTCGAGCCAGGGCTAAGCTACGAGCAGTACTTC.

This chain's CDR3 is CASSFRGQSEAFF. CDR3 DNA: TGTGCCAGCAGTTTCCGTGGACAGTCTGAAGCTTTCTTT. The chain joins TRBV27 to TRBJ1-1; maybe TRBD1 (6 bases). Looked up from germline, CDR1 is MNHEY and CDR2 is SMNVEV (reference sequence). Deletions cut 3 bases from V and 6 bases from J, with 11 bases between. The CDR3 is made up of 13 amino acids.

This clone was observed a single time. This sequence joins TRBV19 and TRBJ2-7, with 12 bases aligning to TRBD2. V shed 8 bases and J 2 bases; nucleotides not matched to a gene: 4. The length of the CDR3 is 14 residues. The germline gives CDR1 LNHDA, CDR2 SQIVND (reference sequence). CDR3 amino acids: CASQTSGSPYEQYF. The CDR3 DNA sequence: TGTGCCAGTCAGACTAGCGGGAGTCCCTACGAGCAGTACTTC.

J is TRBJ2-4 and V is TRBV12-3 or TRBV12-4, with unresolved D. V was clipped by 3 bases and J by 0 bases, with 3 bases between them. CDR3 length equals 13 residues. The CDR3 bases are TGTGCCAGCAGTTTCTCAGCCAAAAACATTCAGTACTTC. Translating gives CASSFSAKNIQYF.

The chain joins TRBV4-1 to TRBJ1-5; 7 bases fit TRBD1. The V gene end was trimmed by 0 bases and the J gene end by 5 bases; junction bases not matched to a gene: 4. The length of the CDR3 is 15 residues. The germline gives CDR1 MGHRA, CDR2 YSYEKL. This chain's CDR3 is CASSQDGQGDQPQHF. The CDR3 DNA follows: TGCGCCAGCAGCCAAGATGGGCAGGGGGATCAGCCCCAGCATTTT.

The CDR3 DNA follows: TGCGCCAGCAGCCAAGATAGGGGGGACAGACGGTTCTTC. Translated: CASSQDRGDRRFF. The rearrangement uses TRBV4-1 and TRBJ2-1, with a weak D call TRBD1 (7 bases). CDR1 is MGHRA, CDR2 YSYEKL, per germline. The V end lost 0 bases, the J end lost 15 bases, and 15 bases lay between the germline ends. This CDR3 has 13 residues.

The V gene is TRBV6-6, the J gene TRBJ1-6; D might be TRBD1 (5 bases). The CDR3 has 12 amino acids. Trimming removed 6 bases at V and 7 bases at J, with 7 bases between. Germline V gene lookup returns CDR1 MNHNY and CDR2 SVGAGI (reference sequence). The CDR3 bases are TGTGCCAGCAGGGAGGGGAATTCACCCCTCCACTTT. Its protein product is CASREGNSPLHF.

CDR3 region: CASSPGQGEVNTEAFF. The DNA for the CDR3 is TGTGCCAGCAGCCCAGGACAGGGAGAGGTGAACACTGAAGCTTTCTTT. V usage is TRBV9 and J usage is TRBJ1-1; 8 nucleotides align to TRBD1. Trimming took 4 bases from V and 0 from J; bases not matched to a gene: 8. Germline V gene lookup returns CDR1 SGDLS and CDR2 YYNGEE. CDR3 size: 16 residues.

V usage is TRBV24-1 and J usage is TRBJ1-2; TRBD1 is a possible D gene (5 bases). Germline V gives CDR1 KGHDR, CDR2 SFDVKD. CDR3 length: 15 residues. The V end lost 5 bases, the J end lost 5 bases, and 17 bases lay between the germline ends. CDR3 loop: CATSGERGAEYGYTF. In nucleotides, the CDR3 is TGTGCCACCAGTGGCGAGCGGGGCGCGGAGTATGGCTACACCTTC.

The V gene is TRBV7-2, the J gene TRBJ1-5, with TRBD1 matching over 11 bases. This CDR3 has 15 residues. The J segment lost 7 bases and the V segment lost 6 bases, leaving 8 bases of the junction unmatched. CDR1 and CDR2 (germline): SGHTA, FQGNSA. The CDR3 region has the DNA TGTGCCAGCAGTCTCCGGACAGGGGGCATGCAGCCCCAGCATTTT. This translates into CASSLRTGGMQPQHF.